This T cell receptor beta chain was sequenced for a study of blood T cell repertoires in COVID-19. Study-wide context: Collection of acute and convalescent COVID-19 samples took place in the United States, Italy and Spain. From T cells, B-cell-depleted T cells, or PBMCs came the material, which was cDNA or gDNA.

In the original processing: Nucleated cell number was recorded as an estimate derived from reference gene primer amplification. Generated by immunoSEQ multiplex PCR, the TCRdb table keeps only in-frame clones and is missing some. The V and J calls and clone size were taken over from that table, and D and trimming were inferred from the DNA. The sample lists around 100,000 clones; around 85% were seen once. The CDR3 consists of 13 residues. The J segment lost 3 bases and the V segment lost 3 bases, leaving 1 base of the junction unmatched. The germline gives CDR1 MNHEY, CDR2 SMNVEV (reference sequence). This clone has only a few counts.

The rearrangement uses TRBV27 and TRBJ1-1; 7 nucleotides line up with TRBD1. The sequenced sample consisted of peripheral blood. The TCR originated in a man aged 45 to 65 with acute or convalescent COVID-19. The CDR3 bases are TGTGCCAGCAGTTTGGGACAGTACACTGAAGCTTTCTTT. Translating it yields CASSLGQYTEAFF.